This T cell receptor beta chain appears in the sequencing data of a study of blood T cells in healthy people across ages (dated by TCRdb to 2014 to 2015). For the wider study: Template switching captured roughly one uniquely barcoded TCR beta cDNA molecule per two T cells in model experiments. Age-related changes in TCR beta repertoire diversity were measured in the study by deep sequencing normalized with unique cDNA molecular identifiers. Donors were grouped into four age groups: young (average 16 years), middle-aged (around 39), aged (around 62) and long-lived (approximately 81). Two additional independent replicas of 1 million unique cDNA reads from the same blood draw were analyzed for two donors (one aged 18 to 30 and one aged 80 or older). What the study reported, not specific to this receptor: The percentage of naive T cells measured by flow cytometry correlated strongly with observed TCR beta diversity. Estimates of total diversity based on one million sequenced T cells were considered lower bounds and underestimates. Donor CMV infection status was unknown, potentially confounding age-related changes in expanded clonotypes. The long-lived group showed more naive CD4+ T cells, fewer expanded clones and increased TCR diversity than the aged group, suggesting age selection. Because profiling used bulk unsorted PBMCs, naive and antigen-experienced compartments could not be compared conclusively. Observed TCR beta diversity per million T cells fell roughly linearly with age, and a significant reduction was already apparent by age roughly 40.

To prepare the library, 5' RACE was applied. Sequencing instrument: Illumina HiSeq 2500. A second 7 to 11 cycle PCR used a sample-barcoded 5' primer and a J-beta primer mix. Each TCR beta cDNA molecule received a unique molecular identifier from a template-switch 5' adaptor carrying 12 random nucleotides. Each sample yielded at least 2.5 million CDR3-containing paired-end reads. First-strand cDNA synthesis was performed from all RNA using the Mint cDNA synthesis kit, with priming by a TRBC-specific oligonucleotide. Following uracil-DNA glycosylase treatment, a first 18-cycle PCR with universal primers M1SS and BC2_uni_R was performed on all cDNA. Under the source paper's analysis protocol: For normalization, 1 million high-quality reads were randomly selected from each sample, with every read carrying a distinct molecular identifier. Instead of being binned into consensus sequences, reads that shared molecular identifiers were thrown out. MiTCR, run with a Q25 quality threshold and the strictest error-elimination algorithm, handled CDR3 identification, clonotype clustering and error correction. Lower-bound total TCR beta diversity was estimated with a nonparametric unseen species model using Euler transformation. TCRdb trimmed public reads at Q25 via fastp, called clones via MiXCR and kept in-frame beta chains. Identical CDR3 proteins give one entry, which carries the most common genes and DNA. The V and J calls were not made by the authors but by TCRdb's processing. Across this sample there are 800,000 to 950,000 distinct CDR3 sequences, with approximately 32% seen only once. The ten most abundant clones make up 10% to 13% of the sample.

This clonotype turned up a few times. Its antigen is unknown. It has no much larger one-base neighbor in the sample; base qualities were not kept. The donors were 40 or so Caucasian individuals from Russia, aged roughly 6 to 90 years, who were systemically healthy. Ten milliliters of peripheral blood were drawn from each donor into EDTA-treated Vacutainer tubes. Ficoll-Paque density-gradient centrifugation was used to isolate PBMCs, with at least 6.5 million per sample. Total RNA was extracted from PBMCs with Trizol reagent, with at least 5 micrograms obtained per sample. For every donor, an aliquot of PBMCs went through flow cytometry to measure the percentages of naive CD45RAhigh/CD27high T cells. V is cut back by 1 base and J by 7 bases, with 5 bases in the junction unmatched. Looking up the germline V gene yields CDR1 SGHRS and CDR2 YFSETQ. CDR3 length: 15 amino acids, cysteine to phenylalanine. The entry retains the CDR3 DNA only, 45 bases that are in frame from base 1.

This same sample was also taken into another study, of T cells of mothers and their children. The second paper states: The donors were nine systemically healthy Caucasian individuals, made up of three mothers and their six children. cDNA synthesis consumed the entire amount of extracted RNA, loaded at roughly 1.5 ug RNA in each 15 ul reaction. In the second PCR, sample barcodes and 2-4 random nucleotides were introduced via the M1S primer. Over 9.5 million TCR beta CDR3 reads were obtained for each mother, and 3 million to 3.5 million reads were obtained for each child. Thymic selection similarly shapes TCR recombination output in related and unrelated pairs, with minor effect from inherited differences. Normalized repertoire overlap was always slightly but never significantly higher in related than unrelated mother-child pairs. No persistent microchimeric T cell clones were detected, at a sensitivity of 80 to 100 clones per million clonotypes. The study used deep NGS to compare TCR beta repertoires of mothers and children, seeking features distinguishing related mother-child pairs from unrelated individuals. Mothers averaged roughly 40 +/- 4 years of age and children averaged 11 +/- 4 years. After adapter ligation with NEBNext reagents, the libraries were sequenced on Illumina HiSeq 2000 with 100+100 nt paired-end reads. To prevent cross-contamination, the mother and child libraries were prepared one month apart and sequenced in separate runs. For each donor, between 500,000 and 2,000,000 distinct TCR beta clonotypes were identified. Naive TCR beta clonotypes were estimated from low-frequency clonotypes matched to each donor's FACS-determined naive share, without sorting.

The clonotype was recovered from a woman aged 40 to 50 in good health. The sample comprised blood. The sequence links TRBV5-1 to TRBJ2-1, with TRBD2 identical over 10 junction bases. The CDR3 protein is CASSLTAGGPNEQFF. The DNA sequence is TGCGCCAGCAGCTTGACAGCGGGGGGGCCTAATGAGCAGTTCTTC.